These T cell receptor beta chains were read from a single sample in a study of spatial heterogeneity in lung cancer. TCRdb used MiXCR to reprocess the 5' RACE reads, holding one entry per CDR3 protein. The sample carries about 7,000 distinct CDR3 sequences, 3% to 4% recorded once. The specimen was lung tumor tissue, collected at surgery. The receptors were sampled from a male donor with early-stage non-small cell lung cancer. Each CDR3 is given with its conserved first and last residue. The order of the fields is V gene, J gene, clone size, D gene, CDR3 DNA, CDR3 protein. The D gene is left open where the match is weak. Clone size is shown for a subset of rows, as once, few, many or a class of expanded clone.

TRBV30	TRBJ2-1	many	TRBD2	TGTGCCTGGAGCGCTGGACTAGCGGGACTCAATGAGCAGTTCTTC	CAWSAGLAGLNEQFF
TRBV11-2	TRBJ2-6	NA	NA	TGTGCCAGCAGCTTAGAACGGGACTCTGGGGCCAACGTCCTGACTTTC	CASSLERDSGANVLTF
TRBV20-1	TRBJ1-1	many	NA	TGCAGTGCTAGAGAGTTAGCTGAAGCTTTCTTT	CSARELAEAFF
TRBV18	TRBJ2-2	NA	TRBD2	TGTGCCAGCTCACCAAGGACACTAGCGGGATCTAACACCGGGGAGCTGTTTTTT	CASSPRTLAGSNTGELFF
TRBV7-8	TRBJ2-5	many	NA	TGTGCCAGCAGCCCTAAAGGGGCCCAAGAGACCCAGTACTTC	CASSPKGAQETQYF
TRBV6-1	TRBJ2-3	medium-sized	TRBD1	TGTGCCAGCAGACCGGGACAGATATCTAGCACAGATACGCAGTATTTT	CASRPGQISSTDTQYF
TRBV3-1	TRBJ2-7	medium-sized	NA	TGTGCCAGCAGCCAAGCGGGGGTCCTAGCCGGCGACGAGCAGTACTTC	CASSQAGVLAGDEQYF
TRBV7-2	TRBJ2-3	medium-sized	NA	TGTGCCAGCAGCTTAGTTAGCTCCACAGATACGCAGTATTTT	CASSLVSSTDTQYF
TRBV5-6	TRBJ1-4	many	TRBD1	TGTGCCAGCAGCTTGCCCGACAGGGATGAAAAACTGTTTTTT	CASSLPDRDEKLFF
TRBV10-3	TRBJ2-5	medium-sized	NA	TGTGCCATCAGCGGGACGGCCAACCAAGAGACCCAGTACTTC	CAISGTANQETQYF
TRBV7-2	TRBJ1-2	medium-sized	NA	TGTGCCAGCCCTGGGACGCCTACGGTTCGTGGCTACACCTTC	CASPGTPTVRGYTF
TRBV2	TRBJ1-5	many	NA	TGTGCCAGCAGTGAAGTGGGGGGCGGGAATCAGCCCCAGCATTTT	CASSEVGGGNQPQHF
TRBV3-1	TRBJ1-1	many	TRBD1	TGTGCCAGCAGCCATTTGGACAGGGACACTGAAGCTTTCTTT	CASSHLDRDTEAFF
TRBV20-1	TRBJ2-7	many	NA	TGCAGTGCCGGGACATTATACGAGCAGTACTTC	CSAGTLYEQYF
TRBV2	TRBJ1-6	many	NA	TGTGCCAGCAGTGAAGTGGGGGTCCCTGATTCACCCCTCCACTTT	CASSEVGVPDSPLHF
TRBV2	TRBJ1-1	many	TRBD1	TGTGCCAGCAGTGCGGACAGGGAGACTGAAGCTTTCTTT	CASSADRETEAFF
TRBV5-1	TRBJ2-6	NA	NA	TGCGCCAGCTGGTTCAGGAGCCGTGAGGGGACTGGGGCCAACGTCCTGACTTTC	CASWFRSREGTGANVLTF
TRBV28	TRBJ2-7	many	TRBD1	TGTGCCAGCAGTTCCGGGACAGCCTCCTACGAGCAGTACTTC	CASSSGTASYEQYF
TRBV30	TRBJ2-1	many	NA	TGTGCCTGGAGTCTGGGGCTTCAAGGGGAGCAGTTCTTC	CAWSLGLQGEQFF
TRBV4-1	TRBJ2-7	medium-sized	NA	TGCGCCAGCAGCCCCGGAGGCGAGCGCCCCTACGAGCAGTACTTC	CASSPGGERPYEQYF
TRBV30	TRBJ1-4	many	TRBD1	TGTGCCTGGAGAAATCCGGGACAGTATAATGAAAAACTGTTTTTT	CAWRNPGQYNEKLFF
TRBV12-3/TRBV12-4	TRBJ2-4	medium-sized	NA	TGTGCCAGCAGTTTGTCGGAGATAGCCAAAAACATTCAGTACTTC	CASSLSEIAKNIQYF
TRBV7-3	TRBJ2-2	many	NA	TGTGCCAGCAGCACTCAAAGGACAGTCTTTGGGGAGCTGTTTTTT	CASSTQRTVFGELFF
TRBV6-1	TRBJ2-3	NA	TRBD2	TGTGCCACTCACCCTAGCGGGCCCACAGATACGCAGTATTTT	CATHPSGPTDTQYF
TRBV11-1	TRBJ1-1	NA	NA	TGTGCCAGCAGCTTAGCAGGGACACAGAACACTGAAGCTTTCTTT	CASSLAGTQNTEAFF
TRBV29-1	TRBJ1-2	medium-sized	TRBD1	TGCAGCGTTGAGCAGGGGGGTAATGGCTACACCTTC	CSVEQGGNGYTF
TRBV7-9	TRBJ1-5	medium-sized	NA	TGTGCCAGCAGCCCCGGCGGCAATCAGCCCCAGCATTTT	CASSPGGNQPQHF
TRBV24-1	TRBJ2-2	NA	TRBD1	TGTGCCACCAGTGAGACAGGGGGCGCATCCGGGGAGCTGTTTTTT	CATSETGGASGELFF
TRBV5-1	TRBJ1-2	many	TRBD1	TGCGCCAGCAGCGTACAGGGGCAACTAAACTATGGCTACACCTTC	CASSVQGQLNYGYTF
TRBV4-2	TRBJ1-1	medium-sized	TRBD1	TGTGCCAGCAGCCTTACAGGGGGCACTGAAGCTTTCTTT	CASSLTGGTEAFF
TRBV25-1	TRBJ1-2	medium-sized	NA	TGTGCCAGCAGCTTGAATAGGGCCGACGCCTGGGGCTACACCTTC	CASSLNRADAWGYTF
TRBV6-5	TRBJ1-4	many	TRBD1	TGTGCCAGCAGCTGGGGACAGAATAATGAAAAACTGTTTTTT	CASSWGQNNEKLFF
TRBV9	TRBJ1-1	many	NA	TGTGCCAGCAGCCCTATAAACACTGAAGCTTTCTTT	CASSPINTEAFF
TRBV2	TRBJ2-7	many	TRBD1	TGTGCCAGCAGCCTGGACAGGGGGTTCTCCTACGAGCAGTACTTC	CASSLDRGFSYEQYF
TRBV7-8	TRBJ2-2	few	TRBD2	TGTGCCAGCAGCTTGGCCGGACTAGCGGGAGAACACGGGGAGCTGTTTTTT	CASSLAGLAGEHGELFF
TRBV7-2	TRBJ1-4	few	NA	TGTGCCAGCAGCCCCCGGGGAGGGGGGATTGGAAATGAAAAACTGTTTTTT	CASSPRGGGIGNEKLFF
TRBV10-3	TRBJ2-5	medium-sized	NA	TGTGCCATCAGGGACAGACAAGAGACCCAGTACTTC	CAIRDRQETQYF